The clone carrying this T cell receptor beta chain was detected only a few times. Antigen unknown. This sample was included in a study of response to subunit inactivated influenza vaccine. Per germline, CDR1 SGHRS and CDR2 YFSETQ. The CDR3 runs 14 residues. V lost 3 bases to trimming and J lost 6 bases; unmatched junction nucleotides: 8. Study-wide points: It was the authors' suggestion that each seasonal influenza vaccination recruits few new T cells.

TCRdb called the RT-PCR reads again in MiXCR, with one record for every CDR3 protein. The sample includes around 520,000 distinct CDR3 sequences, roughly 25% of them seen just once. This receptor was obtained from a man aged 45-65 years who received an inactivated influenza vaccine. The chain is built from TRBV5-1 and TRBJ1-1; 7 bases fit TRBD1. Here the sequenced sample was CD4+ T cells sorted from PBMCs, taken less than 6 days after vaccination. The CDR3 spells CASSSGTDNSEAFF. The DNA for the CDR3 is TGCGCCAGCAGCTCCGGGACAGATAACTCTGAAGCTTTCTTT.